The 25 T cell receptor beta chains in this list originate from one sample, sequenced in a study of OX40 agonist ivuxolimab in advanced cancers. Method: immunoSEQ multiplex PCR; TCRdb's copy keeps in-frame clones and lacks some. The sample lists under 90,000 clones, 90% occurring once. Sequences were derived from CD4+ or CD8+ T cells sorted from blood, sampled in a trial of the OX40 agonist ivuxolimab. These receptors came from an adult with an advanced solid tumor such as melanoma, head and neck, liver or kidney cancer.

The chain combines TRBV7-2 with TRBJ2-1; TRBD1 aligns across 9 bases. The length of the CDR3 is 14 residues. The J segment lost 7 bases and the V segment lost 3 bases, leaving 4 bases of the junction unmatched. CDR1 is SGHTA, CDR2 FQGNSA, per germline. In nucleotides, the CDR3 is TGTGCCAGCAGCTTGGACAGGGGTAGGAATGAGCAGTTCTTC. Protein: CASSLDRGRNEQFF.

This chain joins TRBV7-6 and TRBJ1-1; weak D call: TRBD1 (6 bases). The CDR3 extends over 15 amino acids. Between the trimmed V and J ends, which lost 5 bases and 3 bases, there was a span of 16 bases. Germline V gene lookup returns CDR1 SGHVS and CDR2 FNYEAQ. In DNA, the CDR3 is TGTGCCAGCAGCCTCGGCGGGGGCCGGGACACTGAAGCTTTCTTT. Protein product: CASSLGGGRDTEAFF.

This clone was seen more than once but under ten times. The same CDR3 arises from other DNA sequences in this sample as well. V usage is TRBV11-2 and J usage is TRBJ2-2; D is undetermined. Per germline, CDR1 SGHAT and CDR2 FQNNGV. The CDR3 runs to 13 residues. V was pared by 3 bases and J by 1 base, with 3 bases between. This CDR3 is CASSFENTGELFF. The CDR3 DNA is TGTGCCAGCAGCTTTGAGAACACCGGGGAGCTGTTTTTT.

The J gene is TRBJ2-3, the V gene TRBV11-3; 7 nucleotides agree with TRBD2. Trimming removed 1 base from V and 6 bases from J; junction bases left unmatched: 7. The CDR3 spans 15 residues. The germline V gene encodes CDR1 SGHNT and CDR2 YENEEA. The CDR3 here is CASSLVAGFMDTQYF. Here the CDR3 DNA reads TGTGCCAGCAGCTTAGTAGCGGGCTTCATGGATACGCAGTATTTT.

As to this clone: Other DNA sequences from this sample encode an identical CDR3 as well. The chain is built from TRBV7-9 and TRBJ2-3, with 8 bases lining up with TRBD1. This CDR3 has 13 amino acids. CDR1 and CDR2 from the germline V gene are SEHNR and FQNEAQ (reference sequence). Trimming cost V 6 bases and J 4 bases; bases outside gene matches: 3. The CDR3 DNA follows: TGTGCCAGCAGTCCCAGGGGGCCAGATACGCAGTATTTT. This sequence encodes CASSPRGPDTQYF.

This sequence joins TRBV29-1 and TRBJ1-2; D not resolved. V lost 1 base to trimming and J lost 4 bases, with 7 bases between them. The CDR3 has 12 amino acids. Germline assignment: CDR1 SQVTM and CDR2 ANQGSEA. The CDR3 bases are TGCAGCGTTGAAGGGGGAGTCTATGGCTACACCTTC. Protein: CSVEGGVYGYTF.

The chain carries TRBV19 and TRBJ1-5; D is uncertain. Trimming removed 3 bases at V and 2 bases at J, with 8 bases between. CDR1 and CDR2 (germline): LNHDA, SQIVND (reference sequence). The CDR3 consists of 14 residues. CDR3 amino acids: CASSIGERNQPQHF. The CDR3 DNA follows: TGTGCCAGTAGTATCGGGGAACGCAATCAGCCCCAGCATTTT.

The gene calls are TRBV5-1 and TRBJ2-2; 8 nucleotides line up with TRBD2. This CDR3 has 17 amino acids. Per the germline V gene, CDR1 is SGHRS and CDR2 is YFSETQ. Losses at the gene ends were 4 bases for V and 1 base for J; bases not matched to a gene: 9. The CDR3 sequence is CASSPSSAGGNTGELFF. DNA of the CDR3: TGCGCCAGCAGCCCCTCATCCGCGGGGGGGAACACCGGGGAGCTGTTTTTT.

This clone was recorded only once. Additional DNA sequences in this sample encode the identical CDR3. J is TRBJ2-1 and V is TRBV5-1; the D gene is possibly TRBD1 (6 bases). Trimming took 0 bases from V and 3 from J, leaving 10 bases between them. Looked up from germline, CDR1 is SGHRS and CDR2 is YFSETQ. This CDR3 spans 15 amino acids. CDR3 amino acids: CASSLEGGLYNEQFF. CDR3 DNA: TGCGCCAGCAGCTTGGAAGGGGGTCTCTACAATGAGCAGTTCTTC.

The chain carries TRBV5-1 and TRBJ1-1, with D unresolved. Germline loops: CDR1 SGHRS, CDR2 YFSETQ. V shed 4 bases and J shed 4 bases, with 17 bases lying between them. The CDR3 totals 15 residues. The CDR3 bases are TGCGCCAGCAGCGTGGACGGCTTTACGGCCACTGAAGCTTTCTTT. Amino acids: CASSVDGFTATEAFF.

This chain links TRBV7-9 with TRBJ1-3; weak D call: TRBD1 (6 bases). The germline CDR1 and CDR2 sequences are SEHNR and FQNEAQ (reference sequence). The CDR3 has 15 residues. Trimming cost V 7 bases and J 2 bases, with 15 bases left between them. The CDR3 DNA is TGTGCCAGCACCCCACTAGGGGGGCCTGGAAACACCATATATTTT. Translated: CASTPLGGPGNTIYF. Filled out from reference TRBV7-9 and TRBJ1-3, the complete variable domain reads DTGVSQNPRHKITKRGQNVTFRCDPISEHNRLYWYRQTLGQGPEFLTYFQNEAQLEKSRLLSDRFSAERPKGSFSTLEIQRTEQGDSAMYLCASTPLGGPGNTIYFGEGSWLTVV.

The chain employs TRBV28 and TRBJ1-1; D not certain. The CDR3 runs 14 residues. Germline CDR1 MDHEN, CDR2 SYDVKM. The ends were cut back, 5 bases at V and 3 bases at J, with 13 bases in the middle. The CDR3 bases are TGTGCCAGCAGTGTAGCAGGTGTGTACACTGAAGCTTTCTTT. It encodes CASSVAGVYTEAFF.

The chain uses TRBV6-5 and TRBJ1-2; 7 bases agree with TRBD1. The germline gives CDR1 MNHEY, CDR2 SVGAGI. The CDR3 covers 14 residues. With V trimmed by 4 bases and J by 8 bases, 10 bases remained unmatched. In DNA form, the CDR3 reads TGTGCCAGCAGTTCCGGGAGGGGGCTGGGGGGCTACACCTTC. This sequence encodes CASSSGRGLGGYTF.

The V call is TRBV6-1, the J call TRBJ2-3; D tentatively reads TRBD1 or TRBD2 (5 bases each). CDR1 is MNHNS and CDR2 is SASEGT in the germline V gene. The V and J ends lost 5 bases and 2 bases respectively, with 8 bases between them. The CDR3 is 13 amino acids. For the CDR3, the DNA is TGTGCCAGCAGTCCGGGGCACACAGATACGCAGTATTTT. Translating it yields CASSPGHTDTQYF.

The chain combines TRBV28 with TRBJ2-5; D may be TRBD2 (6 bases). The CDR3 consists of 16 residues. Trimming cost V 7 bases and J 2 bases, with 20 bases left between them. CDR1 and CDR2 (germline): MDHEN, SYDVKM. DNA for the CDR3: TGTGCCAGCACCTGGGGCGGGGCTAGGGCACAAGAGACCCAGTACTTC. Protein product: CASTWGGARAQETQYF.

The V call is TRBV28, the J call TRBJ1-2; 12 bases are shared with TRBD1. The V gene end was trimmed by 6 bases and the J gene end by 4 bases; junction bases not matched to a gene: 6. The CDR3 contains 15 residues. Germline assignment: CDR1 MDHEN and CDR2 SYDVKM. CDR3 sequence (DNA): TGTGCCAGCAGGGGACAGGGGGCTGGCAGCTATGGCTACACCTTC. Protein sequence: CASRGQGAGSYGYTF.

The chain joins TRBV9 to TRBJ2-3; D unclear. Trimming took off 4 bases at V and 6 bases at J, with 9 bases between the two ends. The length of the CDR3 is 12 residues. Per the germline V gene, CDR1 is SGDLS and CDR2 is YYNGEE. CDR3 bases: TGTGCCAGCAGCTCGTATAGGGATACGCAGTATTTT. It is translated as CASSSYRDTQYF.

Concerning this clone: The CDR3 does not close with the conserved phenylalanine or tryptophan, likely indicating a read error. The limits of the CDR3 on the DNA are not certain, so only TCRdb's listed CDR3 is given. The V call is TRBV21-1, the J call TRBJ1-2. TRBV21-1 is a pseudogene locus. The CDR3 length is 9 residues, termini included. CDR3 sequence: CASSRPKME.

The rearrangement joins TRBV10-3 to TRBJ2-6; maybe TRBD2 (6 bases). V was shortened by 0 bases and J by 0 bases, with 12 bases between the two germline ends. This CDR3 region has 18 residues. Germline V gives CDR1 ENHRY, CDR2 SYGVKD. Here the CDR3 reads CAISESGGKTSGANVLTF. The DNA for the CDR3 is TGTGCCATCAGTGAGTCGGGCGGGAAAACCTCTGGGGCCAACGTCCTGACTTTC.

The V call is TRBV6-5, the J call TRBJ2-1, with 7 nucleotides matching TRBD2. Germline V CDR1 and CDR2: MNHEY, SVGAGI. This CDR3 has 15 residues. The trim removed 0 bases at V and 7 bases at J, leaving 6 bases unmatched. CDR3 nucleotides: TGTGCCAGCAGTTACTCTCGCGGGAGTGGTAATGAGCAGTTCTTC. This gives the protein CASSYSRGSGNEQFF.

The rearrangement uses TRBV6-5 and TRBJ1-2; 10 bases match TRBD1. Unmatched junction bases numbered 9, after V lost 0 bases and J lost 8 bases. This CDR3 has 16 residues. The V gene's germline CDR1 is MNHEY and CDR2 SVGAGI. CDR3 in DNA: TGTGCCAGCAGTTACTCGAGCGGGACAGGGGCAGGAGGCTACACCTTC. Translating gives CASSYSSGTGAGGYTF.

The J gene is TRBJ2-5, the V gene TRBV25-1, with D possibly matching TRBD1 (5 bases). Germline V gene lookup returns CDR1 MGHDK and CDR2 SYGVNS. The CDR3 runs 15 residues. The V end lost 2 bases, the J end lost 0 bases, and 10 bases lay between the germline ends. CDR3 amino acids: CASSELLDNQETQYF. In DNA form, the CDR3 reads TGTGCCAGCAGTGAACTACTGGACAACCAAGAGACCCAGTACTTC. The full variable domain, in which reference TRBV25-1 and TRBJ2-5 provide the parts outside the CDR3, is EADIYQTPRYLVIGTGKKITLECSQTMGHDKMYWYQQDPGMELHLIHYSYGVNSTEKGDLSSESTVSRIRTEHFPLTLESARPSHTSQYLCASSELLDNQETQYFGPGTRLLVL.

The gene calls are TRBV9 and TRBJ2-2; D possibly uses TRBD1 or TRBD2 (5 bases each). CDR3 length: 17 amino acids. V was shortened by 3 bases and J by 3 bases, with 18 bases between the two germline ends. Germline V gene lookup returns CDR1 SGDLS and CDR2 YYNGEE. As DNA, the CDR3 is TGTGCCAGCAGCGGTGGGTTTACGGGGACCGACACCGGGGAGCTGTTTTTT. Amino acid sequence: CASSGGFTGTDTGELFF. Together with reference TRBV9 and TRBJ2-2, the CDR3 gives the full variable domain: DSGVTQTPKHLITATGQRVTLRCSPRSGDLSVYWYQQSLDQGLQFLIQYYNGEERAKGNILERFSAQQFPDLHSELNLSSLELGDSALYFCASSGGFTGTDTGELFFGEGSRLTVL.

The chain joins TRBV2 to TRBJ1-2, with D uncertain. Trimming pared 3 bases from V and 5 bases from J, leaving 4 bases between. The CDR3 spans 11 residues. Germline lookup yields CDR1 SNHLY and CDR2 FYNNEI. CDR3 nucleotides: TGTGCCAGCAGTGAGGGTTATGGCTACACCTTC. Protein: CASSEGYGYTF.

This chain links TRBV6-5 with TRBJ2-7, with 7 nucleotides matching TRBD2. V was clipped by 2 bases and J by 7 bases; unmatched bases: 8. CDR1 is MNHEY, CDR2 SVGAGI, per germline. The length of the CDR3 is 14 residues. As DNA, the CDR3 is TGTGCCAGCAGTTACAAAGGGAGGGTTGGGGAGCAGTACTTC. Translated, it gives CASSYKGRVGEQYF.